This T cell receptor beta chain is from a study of blood T cells in healthy people across ages. Broader study findings: Long-lived and aged donors differed, with more naive CD4+ cells and higher diversity in the long-lived.

This clonotype was picked up one time. Its antigen is unidentified. V dropped 3 bases and J dropped 3; count of bases not matched to a gene: 3. Germline V gives CDR1 DFQATT, CDR2 SNEGSKA (reference sequence). The CDR3 is 14 residues long. A second roughly 7 to 12 cycle PCR used barcoded and J-beta primers. Per-sample output comprised a minimum of 3 million paired-end reads containing CDR3. TCRdb processed the 5' RACE reads anew with MiXCR; each CDR3 protein has one entry. The table includes roughly 1.7 million distinct CDR3 sequences, 30% to 40% detected once. The receptor's source is a woman between 25 and 40 years old in good health. Sequenced: blood. The V gene is TRBV20-1, the J gene TRBJ2-2; TRBD2 aligns across 8 bases. CDR3 coding DNA: TGCAGTGCTAGGCCCGGGGGGGACACCGGGGAGCTGTTTTTT. It specifies CSARPGGDTGELFF.